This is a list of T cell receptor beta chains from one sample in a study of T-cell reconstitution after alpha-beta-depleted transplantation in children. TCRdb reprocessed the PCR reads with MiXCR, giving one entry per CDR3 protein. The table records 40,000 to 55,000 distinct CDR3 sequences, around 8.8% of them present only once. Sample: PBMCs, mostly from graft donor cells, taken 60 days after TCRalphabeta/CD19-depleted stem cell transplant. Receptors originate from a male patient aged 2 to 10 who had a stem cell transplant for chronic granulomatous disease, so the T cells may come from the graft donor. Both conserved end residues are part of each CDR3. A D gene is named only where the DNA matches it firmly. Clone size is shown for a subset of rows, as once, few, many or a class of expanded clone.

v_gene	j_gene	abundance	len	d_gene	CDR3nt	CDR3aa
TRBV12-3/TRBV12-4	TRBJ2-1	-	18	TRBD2	TGTGCCAGCAGAAGACTAGCGGGGGGGCGAGTTAGTAACAATGAGCAGTTCTTC	CASRRLAGGRVSNNEQFF
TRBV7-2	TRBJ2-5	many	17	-	TGTGCCAGCAGCTTAGGATGGGGGGTAGGGGGGCAAGAGACCCAGTACTTC	CASSLGWGVGGQETQYF
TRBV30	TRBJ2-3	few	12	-	TGTGCCTGGAGTGTTCCGCCCGGTACGCAGTATTTT	CAWSVPPGTQYF
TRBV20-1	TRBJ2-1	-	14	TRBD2	TGCAGCGGAAAAGCGGGAGCTACCTACAATGAGCAGTTCTTC	CSGKAGATYNEQFF
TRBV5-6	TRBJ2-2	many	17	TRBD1	TGTGCCAGCAGCTTGGAACTAGGGACAGGTTACACCGGGGAGCTGTTTTTT	CASSLELGTGYTGELFF
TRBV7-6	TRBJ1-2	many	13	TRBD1	TGTGCCAGCAGCTGGGGACAGGGAAATGGCTACACCTTC	CASSWGQGNGYTF
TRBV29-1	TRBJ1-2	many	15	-	TGCAGCGTCCCCTCTGGGATCGGCAGGGCTAATGGCTACACCTTC	CSVPSGIGRANGYTF
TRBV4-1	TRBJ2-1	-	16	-	TGCGCCAGCAGCCAAGGGCCGACGGGGTCCTACAATGAGCAGTTCTTC	CASSQGPTGSYNEQFF
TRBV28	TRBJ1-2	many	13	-	TGTGCCAGCATCCCGGGGGGGCAGTATGGCTACACCTTC	CASIPGGQYGYTF
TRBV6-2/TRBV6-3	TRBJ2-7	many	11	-	TGTGCCAGCACCCACGGTTACGAGCAGTACTTC	CASTHGYEQYF
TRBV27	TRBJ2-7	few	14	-	TGTGCCAGCAGTTTATCAGGGTCCCCAGATGAGCAGTACTTC	CASSLSGSPDEQYF
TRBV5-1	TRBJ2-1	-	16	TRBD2	TGCGCCAGCAGCTTGGTGTCTAGCGGGACTTACAATGAGCAGTTCTTC	CASSLVSSGTYNEQFF
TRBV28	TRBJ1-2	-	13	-	TGTGCCAGCAGTTTACCAGGGAGCTATGGCTACACCTTC	CASSLPGSYGYTF
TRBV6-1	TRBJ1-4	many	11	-	TGTGCCAGCAGAGAGTATGAAAAACTGTTTTTT	CASREYEKLFF
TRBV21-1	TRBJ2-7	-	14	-	TGTGCCAGCAGCGATTTGGACAGGGGCTACGAGCAGTACTTC	CASSDLDRGYEQYF
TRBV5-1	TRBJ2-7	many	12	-	TGCGCCAGCAGAAATATACAGGAACAGCAGTACTTC	CASRNIQEQQYF
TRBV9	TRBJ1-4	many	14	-	TGTGCCAGCAGCTCAGGGGTTGCCGGGGAGAAACTGTTTTTT	CASSSGVAGEKLFF
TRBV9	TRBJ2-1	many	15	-	TGTGCCAGCAGCGCCGTAGGCGCTTCCTACAATGAGCAGTTCTTC	CASSAVGASYNEQFF
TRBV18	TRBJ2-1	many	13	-	TGTGCCAGCTCACCCCCGGTCCCGGGCCCCCATATTTTC	CASSPPVPGPHIF
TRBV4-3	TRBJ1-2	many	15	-	TGCGCCAGCAGCCGAGATTTTGCTGTTAACTATGGCTACACCTTC	CASSRDFAVNYGYTF
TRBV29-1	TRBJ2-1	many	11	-	TGCAGCGTTGGAGAGTTTTATGAGCAGTTCTTC	CSVGEFYEQFF
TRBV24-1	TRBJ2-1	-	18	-	TGTGCCACCAGTGATGGGGACAGGGGCGGGGGGGGTTACAATGAGCAGTTCTTC	CATSDGDRGGGGYNEQFF
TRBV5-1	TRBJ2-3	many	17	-	TGCGCCAGCAGCAGGAGGGGGGGGGAATGGAGCACAGATACGCAGTATTTT	CASSRRGGEWSTDTQYF
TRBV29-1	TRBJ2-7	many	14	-	TGCAGCGTTAAGGGACTGGGAGCCTCCTACGAGCAGTACTTC	CSVKGLGASYEQYF
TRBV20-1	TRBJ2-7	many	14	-	TGCAGTGCTAGTTCCCTGTCCGGGTCCTACGAGCAGTACTTC	CSASSLSGSYEQYF
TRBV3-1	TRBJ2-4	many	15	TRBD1	TGTGCCAGCAGCCAAGTGAGGACAGGGAAAAACATTCAGTACTTC	CASSQVRTGKNIQYF
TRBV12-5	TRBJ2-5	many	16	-	TGTGCTAGTGGTTTGTATACAGGGTCAAGGCAAGAGACCCAGTACTTC	CASGLYTGSRQETQYF
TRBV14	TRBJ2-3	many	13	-	TGTGCCAGCAGCCAGGGTCTCACAGATACGCAGTATTTT	CASSQGLTDTQYF
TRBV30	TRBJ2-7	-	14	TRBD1	TGTGCCTGCCATCACGGGACAGGCGGCTACGAGCAGTACTTC	CACHHGTGGYEQYF
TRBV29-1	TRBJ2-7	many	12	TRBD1	TGCAGCGTTGCGCGACAGGGGAACGAGCAGTACTTC	CSVARQGNEQYF
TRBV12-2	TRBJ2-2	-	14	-	TGTGCAAGTCGCTTACATGGGAACACCGGGGAGCTGTTTTTT	CASRLHGNTGELFF
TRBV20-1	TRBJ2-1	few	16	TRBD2	TGCAGTGCTAGAGCCCCCCGGGGGAGGGCGGGTAATGAGCAGTTCTTC	CSARAPRGRAGNEQFF
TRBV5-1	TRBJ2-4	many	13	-	TGCGCCAGCAGCCCGGGACTCAAAAACATTCAGTACTTC	CASSPGLKNIQYF
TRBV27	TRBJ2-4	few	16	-	TGTGCCAGCAGTCCCCTGGGACATCTAGCCAAAAACATTCAGTACTTC	CASSPLGHLAKNIQYF
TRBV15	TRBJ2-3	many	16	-	TGTGCCACCAGCAGAGCCATGTGGTCCTACACAGATACGCAGTATTTT	CATSRAMWSYTDTQYF
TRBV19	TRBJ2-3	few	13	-	TGTGCCAGTAGTCTCCGGGAGACAGATACGCAGTATTTT	CASSLRETDTQYF
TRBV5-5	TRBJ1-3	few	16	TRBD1	TGTGCCAGCAGCTTGTTGGGCACAGGGGCTGGAAACACCATATATTTT	CASSLLGTGAGNTIYF
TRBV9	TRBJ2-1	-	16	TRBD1	TGTGCCAGCAGTTTTAGCCGGGACAGAGATTACAATGAGCAGTTCTTC	CASSFSRDRDYNEQFF
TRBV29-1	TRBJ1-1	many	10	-	TGCAGCGTCATGAACACTGAAGCTTTCTTT	CSVMNTEAFF
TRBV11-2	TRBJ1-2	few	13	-	TGTGCCAGCAGAACACAGGGATTTTATGGCTACACCTTC	CASRTQGFYGYTF
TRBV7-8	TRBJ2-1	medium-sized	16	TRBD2	TGTGCCAGCAGCTTACAACCAGCGGGAGTATTTGGTGAGCAGTTCTTC	CASSLQPAGVFGEQFF
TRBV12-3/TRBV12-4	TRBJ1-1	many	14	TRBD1	TGTGCCAGCAGTCCGACAGGGGAGTCCACTGAAGCTTTCTTT	CASSPTGESTEAFF
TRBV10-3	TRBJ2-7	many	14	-	TGTGCCATCAGTGAGGTGGGGAGCTCCTACGAGCAGTACTTC	CAISEVGSSYEQYF
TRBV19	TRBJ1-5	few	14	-	TGTGCCAGTAGTATAGGTCGGACTAATCAGCCCCAGCATTTT	CASSIGRTNQPQHF
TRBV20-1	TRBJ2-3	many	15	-	TGCAGTGCTAGACAGCGGGCTCTAGCGGCCAGGGGGCAGTATTTT	CSARQRALAARGQYF
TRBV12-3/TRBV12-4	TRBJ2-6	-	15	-	TGTGCCAGCAGTCCGTGGGGGGCTGGGGCCAACGTCCTGACTTTC	CASSPWGAGANVLTF
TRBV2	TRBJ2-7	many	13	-	TGTGCCAGCAGTGAGCTCCTCTCCTACGAGCAGTACTTC	CASSELLSYEQYF